This T cell receptor beta chain was captured by sequencing in a study of T cells in Graves' hyperthyroidism and ophthalmopathy. Germline values: CDR1 KGHSH, CDR2 LQKENI. The V gene lost 6 bases and the J gene lost 15 bases, with 21 bases spanning the gap. The CDR3 is 13 amino acids. A remark on this clonotype: Its antigen is unknown.

Study conclusions and caveats: In blood, most of the thyroid clonotypes expanded above 0.001 were also present.

TCR beta CDR3 regions were amplified from RNA transcripts. HTBI primers drove first-round RT-PCR of the TCR CDR3. TCRdb used MiXCR to reprocess the multiplex PCR reads, holding one entry per CDR3 protein. In the table there are approximately 570,000 distinct CDR3 sequences, just under 20% of which are singletons. Reasons for excluding patients were uncontrolled infection, other autoimmune disease, pregnancy or lactation. For the diagnoses, clinical symptoms, serum thyroxine and TRAb, thyroid ultrasound and orbital computed tomography were used. V and J are TRBV18 and TRBJ2-1, with D perhaps matching TRBD2 (5 bases). Material for sequencing was blood. The TCR sequence derives from a man between 35 and 55 years old with Graves' ophthalmopathy. The DNA for the CDR3 is TGTGCCAGCTCCGCACGATCTTGGCAACGGGGGTTCTTC. This gives the protein CASSARSWQRGFF.